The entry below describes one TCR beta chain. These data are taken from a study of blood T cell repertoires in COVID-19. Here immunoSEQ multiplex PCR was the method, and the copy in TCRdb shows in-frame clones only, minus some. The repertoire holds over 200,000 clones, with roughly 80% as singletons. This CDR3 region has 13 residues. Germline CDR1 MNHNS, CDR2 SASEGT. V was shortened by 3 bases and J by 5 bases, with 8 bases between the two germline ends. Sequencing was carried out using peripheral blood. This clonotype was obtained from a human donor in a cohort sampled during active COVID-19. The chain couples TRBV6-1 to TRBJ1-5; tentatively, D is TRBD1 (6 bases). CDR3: CASSENRDQPQHF. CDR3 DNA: TGTGCCAGCAGTGAGAACAGGGATCAGCCCCAGCATTTT.